These T cell receptor beta chains were read from a single sample in a study of T cell responses to AZD1222 COVID-19 vaccine. Sequencing was performed with immunoSEQ multiplex PCR; in TCRdb, only in-frame clones are kept and a portion is missing. The sample consists of approximately 64,000 clones, 84% of them appearing once. Sequencing used peripheral blood, obtained on day 0 of AZD1222 vaccination. All receptors come from an adult in good health. Both conserved end residues are part of each CDR3. A D gene is named only where the DNA matches it firmly. Not every row has a clone size; where given, it reads once, few, many or a size class.

>16|TRBJ2-1|TRBV5-4|.|.
TGTGCCAGCAGCGGGACGGTTATAGTAGGCTACAATGAGCAGTTCTTC
CASSGTVIVGYNEQFF
>13|TRBJ2-5|TRBV4-3|.|.
TGCGCCAGCAGCCAAAGTATTCAAGAGACCCAGTACTTC
CASSQSIQETQYF
>14|TRBJ1-2|TRBV7-9|TRBD1|once
TGTGCCAGCAGCGGGACAGGGGGCGGATATGGCTACACCTTC
CASSGTGGGYGYTF
>15|TRBJ1-2|TRBV7-8|.|few
TGTGCCAGCAGCCCGGTGCAGCCCTCTAACTATGGCTACACCTTC
CASSPVQPSNYGYTF
>15|TRBJ1-2|TRBV15|.|.
TGTGCCACCAGCAGAGATCGGGGGGCTAACTATGGCTACACCTTC
CATSRDRGANYGYTF
>13|TRBJ1-2|TRBV25-1|.|.
TGTGCCAGCCGGGACCGGGAAGACTATGGCTACACCTTC
CASRDREDYGYTF
>13|TRBJ1-1|TRBV7-3|.|.
TGTGCCAGCAGCCCACAGGGTAACACTGAAGCTTTCTTT
CASSPQGNTEAFF
>13|TRBJ2-2|TRBV10-3|.|.
TGTGCCACGCGATTAGCACTAACCGGGGAGCTGTTTTTT
CATRLALTGELFF
>15|TRBJ1-2|TRBV15|TRBD1|.
TGTGCCACCAGCAGAGGGGCCCAGGGGGGATATGGCTACACCTTC
CATSRGAQGGYGYTF
>13|TRBJ1-2|TRBV28|.|.
TGTGCCAGCAGCGAACAGGGCAACTATGGCTACACCTTC
CASSEQGNYGYTF
>15|TRBJ1-1|TRBV18|TRBD1|once
TGTGCCAGCTCACCCAGGACAGGGGAGAACACTGAAGCTTTCTTT
CASSPRTGENTEAFF
>16|TRBJ2-2|TRBV2|TRBD1|.
TGTGCCAGCAACCATGAACAGGGGGTCATCCACGGGGAGCTGTTTTTT
CASNHEQGVIHGELFF
>12|TRBJ1-2|TRBV5-1|.|few
TGCGCCAGCAGATGGGGGATAGATGGCTACACCTTC
CASRWGIDGYTF
>16|TRBJ1-1|TRBV30|TRBD1|.
TGTGCCTGGACAAAAGGAAAAGGACAGGAGAACACTGAAGCTTTCTTT
CAWTKGKGQENTEAFF
>18|TRBJ2-1|TRBV11-3|TRBD1|.
TGTGCCAGCAGCTTAGATCAAGGGGGGACAGGGTCTTACAATGAGCAGTTCTTC
CASSLDQGGTGSYNEQFF
>16|TRBJ2-3|TRBV18|TRBD2|.
TGTGCCAGCTCACCCCCAACTAGCGGAGGCACAGATACGCAGTATTTT
CASSPPTSGGTDTQYF
>13|TRBJ1-2|TRBV30|.|.
TGTGCCTGGAGTGGGGGGTTGAGCTATGGCTACACCTTC
CAWSGGLSYGYTF
>16|TRBJ2-7|TRBV2|TRBD1|.
TGTGCCAGCAGTATTGACAGACAGGGGCGCCCGCGGGAGCAGTACTTC
CASSIDRQGRPREQYF
>14|TRBJ1-1|TRBV4-1|.|.
TGCGCCAGCACCACAAGGGCCCGAACCTCTGGGGCTTTCTTT
CASTTRARTSGAFF
>17|TRBJ2-5|TRBV28|TRBD2|.
TGTGCCAGCAGGCTCCCCCCAACTAGCGGGACAAAAGAGACCCAGTACTTC
CASRLPPTSGTKETQYF
>13|TRBJ1-6|TRBV18|.|.
TGTGCCAGCTCACCATCAATAAATTCACCCCTCCACTTT
CASSPSINSPLHF
>16|TRBJ2-3|TRBV7-9|TRBD1|few
TGTGCCAGCAGCTTAGTGACAGGGGGCTTCACAGATACGCAGTATTTT
CASSLVTGGFTDTQYF
>14|TRBJ2-7|TRBV2|.|few
TGTGCCAGCAGAGAACAGGGCCCTTCCTACGAGCAGTACTTC
CASREQGPSYEQYF
>14|TRBJ1-1|TRBV27|.|.
TGTGCCAGCAGCTTATACTTAGGGAACACTGAAGCTTTCTTT
CASSLYLGNTEAFF
>16|TRBJ1-2|TRBV4-3|.|.
TGCGCCAGCAGCCAAGACAGGGAAGTTCGGGTCTATGGCTACACTTTC
CASSQDREVRVYGYTF
>13|TRBJ1-2|TRBV5-5|TRBD1|.
TGTGCCAGCAGCCGTACAGGGGCCAAAGGCTACACCTTC
CASSRTGAKGYTF
>12|TRBJ1-6|TRBV4-1|.|.
TGCGCCAGCAGCCAAGTGAATTCACCCCTCCACTTT
CASSQVNSPLHF
>14|TRBJ2-3|TRBV7-2|TRBD1|few
TGTGCCAGCAGCCCGGACAGGGTTTCAGATACGCAGTATTTT
CASSPDRVSDTQYF
>15|TRBJ2-7|TRBV4-1|.|once
TGCGCCAGCAGCCAACCGCTCGGCACTCCCTACGAGCAGTACTTC
CASSQPLGTPYEQYF
>14|TRBJ2-5|TRBV5-1|TRBD1|.
TGCGCCAGCAGCTTGATGGGACAGGGTGCGACCCAGTACTTC
CASSLMGQGATQYF
>15|TRBJ1-3|TRBV10-2|.|.
TGCGCCAGCAGTGAGGGGAGGGCCTCTGGAAACACCATATATTTT
CASSEGRASGNTIYF
>12|TRBJ1-1|TRBV28|.|.
TGTGCCAGCAGTCAAGCTAAGGTACAAGCTTTCTTT
CASSQAKVQAFF
>13|TRBJ1-1|TRBV5-4|.|.
TGTGCCAGCAGGTCGGAGTTGAACACTGAAGCTTTCTTT
CASRSELNTEAFF
>15|TRBJ2-1|TRBV9|TRBD2|.
TGTGCCAGCAGCCGCAGCGGGGGGGACTACAATGAGCAGTTCTTC
CASSRSGGDYNEQFF
>14|TRBJ1-4|TRBV28|TRBD1|.
TGTGCCAGCATCACGGGACAGGGTGTCGGAAAACTGTTTTTT
CASITGQGVGKLFF
>16|TRBJ2-2|TRBV5-1|.|.
TGCGCCAGCAGCTTGGATCTCCCAGGGATGGGCGGGGAGCTGTTTTTT
CASSLDLPGMGGELFF
>15|TRBJ2-5|TRBV7-9|.|.
TGTGCCAGCAGCTTAGGATCGGGGTCGCAAGAGACCCAGTACTTC
CASSLGSGSQETQYF
>14|TRBJ1-6|TRBV3-1/TRBV3-2|.|.
TGTGCCAGCAGCCAAGAAACAGATAATTCACCCCTCCACTTT
CASSQETDNSPLHF
>16|TRBJ1-5|TRBV30|.|.
TGTGCCTGGAGTTCAGTCGCGGGGGGCGGCAATCAGCCCCAGCATTTT
CAWSSVAGGGNQPQHF
>17|TRBJ2-7|TRBV23-1|TRBD1|.
TGCGCCAGCAGTCACTCTGCCCGGGACAGGGGGTTCAACGAGCAGTACTTC
CASSHSARDRGFNEQYF
>14|TRBJ1-4|TRBV19|TRBD1|.
TGTGCCAGTAGTAGAGACAGGGACGATGAAAAACTGTTTTTT
CASSRDRDDEKLFF
>15|TRBJ1-4|TRBV7-2|.|.
TGTGCCAGCAGCTTAGCGGGGGGGCAGAATGAAAAACTGTTTTTT
CASSLAGGQNEKLFF
>14|TRBJ2-2|TRBV7-7|.|.
TGTGCTAGCAGCCCCGGGGGGCAGACCGGGGAGCTGTTTTTT
CASSPGGQTGELFF
>11|TRBJ2-1|TRBV5-5|.|.
TGTGCCAGCAGCTTGTTATATGAGCAGTTCTTC
CASSLLYEQFF
>13|TRBJ1-2|TRBV12-3/TRBV12-4|TRBD1|.
TGTGCCAGCAGCCTACAGGGGTATTATGGCTACACCTTC
CASSLQGYYGYTF
>19|TRBJ1-2|TRBV7-2|TRBD1|.
TGTGCCAGCAGCTTAGCTCCCCGTCTCCATTCCGGGACGGGACAGATCTACACCTTC
CASSLAPRLHSGTGQIYTF
>17|TRBJ2-1|TRBV9|TRBD2|.
TGTGCCAGCAGCGTACTACGAGCGGGGGGGCCGGGTAATGAGCAGTTCTTC
CASSVLRAGGPGNEQFF
>15|TRBJ2-1|TRBV27|TRBD1|once
TGTGCCAGCACTCCGGGACAGGGTATTAGGAATGAGCAGTTCTTC
CASTPGQGIRNEQFF
>12|TRBJ1-2|TRBV6-2/TRBV6-3|.|.
TGTGCCAGCAGTTACGGCAGATATGGCTACACCTTC
CASSYGRYGYTF
>16|TRBJ1-6|TRBV9|TRBD1|.
TGTGCCAGCAGCTTTGCAGGGGGAGTGGGGAATTCACCCCTCCACTTT
CASSFAGGVGNSPLHF
>14|TRBJ1-2|TRBV28|TRBD1|.
TGTGCCAGCAGTCCGCCGGACAGGGGGCGGCGCTACACCTTC
CASSPPDRGRRYTF
>14|TRBJ2-1|TRBV5-1|.|few
TGCGCCAGCAGCTTTATTTCGGGAGTCAATGAGCAGTTCTTC
CASSFISGVNEQFF
>14|TRBJ2-1|TRBV11-2|.|.
TGTGCCAGCAGCTTAGATCAACCCGAGGATGAGCAGTTCTTC
CASSLDQPEDEQFF
>12|TRBJ2-2|TRBV30|.|few
TGTGCCTGGAGGGAAAACACCGGGGAGCTGTTTTTT
CAWRENTGELFF
>15|TRBJ2-3|TRBV25-1|.|.
TGTGCCAGCAGTGAGGTAAAGGTCCGCACAGATACGCAGTATTTT
CASSEVKVRTDTQYF
>14|TRBJ2-1|TRBV13|TRBD2|.
TGTGCCAGCATCCGACTAGCGGTGCCTTCGGAGCAGTTCTTC
CASIRLAVPSEQFF
>13|TRBJ1-1|TRBV5-5|.|.
TGTGCCAGCAGCTTGGTGTGGGACACTGAAGCTTTCTTT
CASSLVWDTEAFF